Listed here are 9 T cell receptor beta chains from one sample, sequenced in a study of preoperative IRX-2 immunotherapy in early breast cancer. Specified treatment: preoperative locoregional IRX-2 cytokine immunotherapy. Profiling relied on immunoSEQ multiplex PCR, and the TCRdb table lists in-frame clones only, not all of them. Among 4,500 to 5,500 clones, roughly two thirds were seen once, and the ten largest hold 13% to 15%. Sequences were derived from tumor tissue, sampled before IRX-2 immunotherapy. The receptors derive from a human donor with breast cancer.

The chain employs TRBV9 and TRBJ1-1; 8 bases are shared with TRBD1. The J segment lost 8 bases and the V segment lost 4 bases, leaving 4 bases of the junction unmatched. CDR1 SGDLS and CDR2 YYNGEE come from the germline V gene. The CDR3 loop spans 12 amino acids. The CDR3 reads CASSSGQGEAFF. The CDR3 coding sequence is TGTGCCAGCAGCTCCGGACAGGGAGAAGCTTTCTTT.

This clone ranks as medium-sized. The J gene is TRBJ2-7, the V gene TRBV7-1, with 7 nucleotides matching TRBD1. TRBV7-1 is marked as an open reading frame, function uncertain. V shed 3 bases, J shed 2 bases, and the junction held 1 base outside the gene matches. CDR3 length equals 13 residues. The CDR3 nucleotides are TGTGCCAGCAGCTCGGGACAGACCTACGAGCAGTACTTC. It is translated as CASSSGQTYEQYF.

J is TRBJ1-5 and V is TRBV5-1; D not certain. The CDR3 length is 16 residues. Germline V gene lookup returns CDR1 SGHRS and CDR2 YFSETQ. V was shortened by 4 bases and J by 0 bases, with 14 bases between the two germline ends. In DNA form, the CDR3 reads TGCGCCAGCAGCCTAAAAAGAGAAAATAGCAATCAGCCCCAGCATTTT. It codes for CASSLKRENSNQPQHF.

The chain uses TRBV29-1 and TRBJ2-2; 14 nucleotides align to TRBD2. This CDR3 has 14 amino acids. CDR1 SQVTM and CDR2 ANQGSEA come from the germline V gene. The V segment lost 6 bases and the J segment 4 bases; nucleotides outside the gene matches: 1. CDR3: CSVGLAGVTGELFF. DNA for the CDR3: TGCAGCGTGGGACTAGCGGGAGTCACCGGGGAGCTGTTTTTT.

This rearrangement joins TRBV14 to TRBJ1-5; the D is unclear. The germline CDR1 and CDR2 sequences are SGHDN and FVKESK. The CDR3 runs 14 residues. Trimming removed 4 bases from V and 2 bases from J, with 9 bases in between. The CDR3 here is CASSLGMGNQPQHF. In DNA form, the CDR3 reads TGTGCCAGCAGCCTGGGTATGGGCAATCAGCCCCAGCATTTT.

This clone was recorded once. The V and J genes are TRBV19 and TRBJ1-1; D uncertain. Trimming left V 5 bases short and J 0 bases short, with 19 bases between. The CDR3 is 17 residues long. Germline V gene data show CDR1 as LNHDA and CDR2 as SQIVND (reference sequence). DNA for the CDR3: TGTGCCAGTAGTTCGAGGGTTGTAACCGACGTGAACACTGAAGCTTTCTTT. Protein: CASSSRVVTDVNTEAFF. Filled out from reference TRBV19 and TRBJ1-1, the complete variable domain reads DGGITQSPKYLFRKEGQNVTLSCEQNLNHDAMYWYRQDPGQGLRLIYYSQIVNDFQKGDIAEGYSVSREKKESFPLTVTSAQKNPTAFYLCASSSRVVTDVNTEAFFGQGTRLTVV.

This clone showed up just once. The chain combines TRBV19 with TRBJ2-1, with 9 bases identical to TRBD2. V dropped 3 bases and J dropped 1; count of bases not matched to a gene: 4. The CDR3 runs 16 residues. Germline CDR1 reads LNHDA; CDR2 reads SQIVND (reference sequence). The CDR3 sequence: CASSISAGGSYNEQFF. CDR3 coding DNA: TGTGCCAGTAGTATCTCGGCGGGGGGGTCCTACAATGAGCAGTTCTTC.

This clone was counted only a few times. This chain joins TRBV28 and TRBJ1-1, with D hard to call. V lost 3 bases and J lost 3, with 11 bases in between. Per germline, CDR1 MDHEN and CDR2 SYDVKM. The CDR3 runs to 14 residues. For the CDR3, the DNA is TGTGCCAGCAGTTTGAGGGAGGGATACACTGAAGCTTTCTTT. Translation: CASSLREGYTEAFF.

V and J are TRBV8-2 and TRBJ2-7. TRBV8-2 is a listed pseudogene. The CDR3 totals 15 residues. DNA of the CDR3: TGTGCCAGCAGTAACTCTCCGGACCCCTTTTACGAGCAGTACTTC. This gives the protein CASSNSPDPFYEQYF.